Detailed here is one T cell receptor (beta chain). It lacks a known antigen. Base qualities are not at hand, and no much larger clone is one base apart. This sample is drawn from a study of T cell changes during pregnancy in multiple sclerosis (dated by TCRdb to about 2019). Turning to the overall study: The study examined how the T cell repertoire changed over the course of pregnancy in women with multiple sclerosis.

Libraries were prepared through the immunoSEQ multiplex PCR assay. TCRdb mirrors the immuneACCESS table, restricted to in-frame sequences. Some clones are absent from its copies; in checked studies, under half trace to an unresolved V gene, and the reason for the others is unknown. Here the sample has roughly 97,000 clones; about nine tenths occur a single time. 0.76% of the sample lies in the top ten. Cut back by 6 bases and 11 bases, the V and J ends lie 10 bases apart. CDR1 and CDR2 are read off the germline V gene as MNHEY and SVGAGI. Spanning cysteine to phenylalanine, the CDR3 consists of 11 amino acids. The retained sequence is limited to the CDR3, 33 bases, with the frame set at the first base.

The chain was built from TRBV6-5 and TRBJ1-4; no D gene call is confident. This specimen consisted of peripheral blood, obtained in the second trimester of pregnancy. The receptor was isolated from a female donor in good health, enrolled as a control in a pregnancy study. The CDR3 sequence is CASSRGGKLFF. The DNA is as follows: TGTGCCAGCAGCCGGGGTGGGAAACTGTTTTTT.